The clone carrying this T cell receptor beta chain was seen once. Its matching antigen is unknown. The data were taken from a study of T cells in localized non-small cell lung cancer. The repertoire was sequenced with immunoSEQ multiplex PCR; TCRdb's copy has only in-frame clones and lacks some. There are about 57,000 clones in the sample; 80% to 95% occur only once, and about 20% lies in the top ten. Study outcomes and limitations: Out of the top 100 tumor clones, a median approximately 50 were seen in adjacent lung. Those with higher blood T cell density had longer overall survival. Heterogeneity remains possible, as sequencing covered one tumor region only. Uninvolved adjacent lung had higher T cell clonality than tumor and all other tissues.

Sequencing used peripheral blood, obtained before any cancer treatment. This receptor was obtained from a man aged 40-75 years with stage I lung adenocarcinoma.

In DNA, the CDR3 is TGTGCCAGCAGCTTGGGCTATGAGCAGTTCTTC. The encoded protein is CASSLGYEQFF. The V and J genes are TRBV5-6 and TRBJ2-1; D unresolved. The germline V and J ends were trimmed by 0 bases and 8 bases, with 3 bases remaining between them. The CDR3 covers 11 residues. The germline V gene has CDR1 SGHDT and CDR2 YYEEEE.